The rows below give T cell receptor beta chains drawn from one sample of a study of T-cell reconstitution after alpha-beta-depleted transplantation in children. MiXCR, run by TCRdb on the PCR reads, gives a single entry per CDR3 protein. The table lists around 440,000 distinct CDR3 sequences, around 16% of them singletons. The sample was PBMCs, mostly from graft donor cells, taken 360 days after TCRalphabeta/CD19-depleted stem cell transplant. All receptors come from a boy less than two years old who had a stem cell transplant for Wiskott-Aldrich syndrome, so the T cells may come from the graft donor. The CDR3 runs from the conserved cysteine through the conserved F or W. D genes are given only for firm matches. A clone size is listed for some rows: how often the clone was seen (once, few, many), or a class if it is expanded.

size: few; D: -; V: TRBV5-1; J: TRBJ2-7; DNA: TGCGCCAGCAGCTCGAGGAAGTGGGCAGGGGACGAGCAGTACTTC; CDR3: CASSSRKWAGDEQYF
size: -; D: TRBD2; V: TRBV5-4; J: TRBJ2-3; DNA: TGTGCCAGCAGCTTTTCTAGCGGTATCACAGATACGCAGTATTTT; CDR3: CASSFSSGITDTQYF
size: -; D: -; V: TRBV10-3; J: TRBJ1-3; DNA: TGTGCCATCAGTGAGCGAGCAGGACAGCTCTCTGGAAACACCATATATTTT; CDR3: CAISERAGQLSGNTIYF
size: -; D: TRBD2; V: TRBV29-1; J: TRBJ2-3; DNA: TGCAGCGTTGAAGCCGGGAGGGGAGATACGCAGTATTTT; CDR3: CSVEAGRGDTQYF
size: -; D: -; V: TRBV2; J: TRBJ2-3; DNA: TGTGCCAGCAGTGAAGGGGGCGTCGGCGCAGATACGCAGTATTTT; CDR3: CASSEGGVGADTQYF
size: -; D: -; V: TRBV18; J: TRBJ1-4; DNA: TGTGCCAGCTCACCGCGGACGACCAGCATGGAAAAACTGTTTTTT; CDR3: CASSPRTTSMEKLFF
size: -; D: -; V: TRBV21-1; J: TRBJ2-3; DNA: TGTGCCAGCAGCAAAGCCCCGATTCTCCGGGACAGGGGGGAAACAGATACGCAGTATTTT; CDR3: CASSKAPILRDRGETDTQYF
size: -; D: -; V: TRBV29-1; J: TRBJ2-1; DNA: TGCAGCGTGGTAGCTTTACTTAACGCTGTTGAGCAGTTCTTC; CDR3: CSVVALLNAVEQFF
size: -; D: TRBD1; V: TRBV5-1; J: TRBJ2-7; DNA: TGCGCCAGCGGCCAGGGGGCGGGGAGCTCCTACGAGCAGTACTTC; CDR3: CASGQGAGSSYEQYF
size: -; D: -; V: TRBV9; J: TRBJ2-2; DNA: TGTGCCAGCAGCGTAGGGTCCCCCGTGGGGGAGCTGTTTTTT; CDR3: CASSVGSPVGELFF
size: -; D: -; V: TRBV20-1; J: TRBJ2-1; DNA: TGCAGTGCCGGGCGCCTTCTAGGGGAGGAGCAGTTCTTC; CDR3: CSAGRLLGEEQFF
size: -; D: -; V: TRBV28; J: TRBJ2-1; DNA: TGTGCCAGCAAAGGATGGGCGGGGCTCTACAATGAGCAGTTCTTC; CDR3: CASKGWAGLYNEQFF
size: -; D: -; V: TRBV6-1; J: TRBJ2-5; DNA: TGTGCCAGCCTTCGGGCCCCCGTGGGAGAAGAGACCCAGTACTTC; CDR3: CASLRAPVGEETQYF
size: -; D: TRBD2; V: TRBV28; J: TRBJ2-3; DNA: TGTGCCATCCAAGGGACTAGCCCACGGGATACGCAGTATTTT; CDR3: CAIQGTSPRDTQYF
size: -; D: -; V: TRBV7-2; J: TRBJ1-2; DNA: TGTGCCAGCAGCTTATTACAGATAAGTGGCTACACCTTC; CDR3: CASSLLQISGYTF
size: many; D: -; V: TRBV6-1; J: TRBJ2-7; DNA: TGTGCCAGCGGTAGGTCGCCAGCGAGCTCCTACGAGCAGTACTTC; CDR3: CASGRSPASSYEQYF
size: few; D: -; V: TRBV12-3/TRBV12-4; J: TRBJ2-5; DNA: TGTGCCAGCAGTCCCGGGGGTTCTCGAGAGACCCAGTACTTC; CDR3: CASSPGGSRETQYF
size: few; D: TRBD2; V: TRBV7-9; J: TRBJ2-5; DNA: TGTGCCAGCAGCTTACTCCCTAGCGGGCCACTCCAAGAGACCCAGTACTTC; CDR3: CASSLLPSGPLQETQYF
size: few; D: -; V: TRBV29-1; J: TRBJ2-1; DNA: TGCAGCGTTGTTGCGGTAGTGGGCAATGAGCAGTTCTTC; CDR3: CSVVAVVGNEQFF
size: few; D: -; V: TRBV6-1; J: TRBJ1-5; DNA: TGTGCCAGCAGTAGGACAGTTAATCAGCCCCAGCATTTT; CDR3: CASSRTVNQPQHF
size: -; D: -; V: TRBV5-1; J: TRBJ2-5; DNA: TGCGCCAGCACCCTAATTGGGACACCACAAGAGACCCAGTACTTC; CDR3: CASTLIGTPQETQYF
size: few; D: TRBD1; V: TRBV20-1; J: TRBJ2-7; DNA: TGCAGTGCACCGGGACAGGGACCCTACGAGCAGTACTTC; CDR3: CSAPGQGPYEQYF
size: few; D: TRBD2; V: TRBV7-7; J: TRBJ2-1; DNA: TGTGCCAGCAGCCAACTAGCGGGGGGTCTCAATGAGCAGTTCTTC; CDR3: CASSQLAGGLNEQFF
size: few; D: TRBD2; V: TRBV11-2; J: TRBJ2-1; DNA: TGTGCCAGCAGCTTGGTCGGGAGGGCCGTGAATGAGCAGTTCTTC; CDR3: CASSLVGRAVNEQFF
size: few; D: TRBD1; V: TRBV11-2; J: TRBJ2-5; DNA: TGTGCCAGCAGCACCCGGGGGACAGGGGGCGAGACCCAGTACTTC; CDR3: CASSTRGTGGETQYF
size: few; D: -; V: TRBV6-1; J: TRBJ1-4; DNA: TGTGCCAGCAGCCGCGCAGGGGCAACTAATGAAAAACTGTTTTTT; CDR3: CASSRAGATNEKLFF
size: many; D: TRBD1; V: TRBV10-3; J: TRBJ2-7; DNA: TGTGCCATCAGTGAGCCAGGACAGGGCTACTTCTACGAGCAGTACTTC; CDR3: CAISEPGQGYFYEQYF
size: -; D: TRBD2; V: TRBV7-2; J: TRBJ2-7; DNA: TGTGCCAGCAGCTCTCGGACTAGCGGGGGGGTTTACGAGCAGTACTTC; CDR3: CASSSRTSGGVYEQYF